A selection of T cell receptor beta chains follows, all from one sample in a study of blood T cell repertoires in COVID-19. Repertoires were generated with immunoSEQ multiplex PCR, while TCRdb's copy carries only in-frame clones and drops some. In the table there are more than 150,000 clones, about four fifths of which are singletons. Sequencing was performed on peripheral blood. All receptors come from a woman aged 80 or over with COVID-19, enrolled during active disease. The CDR3 runs from the conserved cysteine through the conserved F or W. A D gene is named only where the DNA matches it firmly. For some rows the clone size is stated as once, few or many, or as a class when expanded; others skip it.

clone size,V gene,J gene,D gene,CDR3 DNA,CDR3 protein
few,TRBV5-4,TRBJ2-3,TRBD2,TGTGCCAGCAGCTTACGACTAGCGGGGCCAGATACGCAGTATTTT,CASSLRLAGPDTQYF
few,TRBV28,TRBJ2-3,-,TGTGCCAGTAAGAGTCGCCCAGATACGCAGTATTTT,CASKSRPDTQYF
-,TRBV6-5,TRBJ2-1,-,TGTGCCAGCAGTTACAGAGTCAATGAGCAGTTCTTC,CASSYRVNEQFF
-,TRBV6-2/TRBV6-3,TRBJ2-2,TRBD1,TGTGCCAGCAGTTACGCGGACAGGGGAACCGGGGAGCTGTTTTTT,CASSYADRGTGELFF
once,TRBV2,TRBJ1-6,-,TGTGCCAGCAGTACCCAGGGAAGCCACCGGGGGGACCTCCACTTT,CASSTQGSHRGDLHF
once,TRBV7-6,TRBJ2-5,-,TGTGCCAGCAGCTTAGACAGTGAGGAGACCCAGTACTTC,CASSLDSEETQYF
-,TRBV4-1,TRBJ2-5,-,TGCGCCAGCAGCCAAGGACGGACACAGGGTAGGCAAGAGACCCAGTACTTC,CASSQGRTQGRQETQYF
-,TRBV11-2,TRBJ2-3,-,TGTGCCAGCAGCCGAGGGGGGGGCGGGAGAGATACGCAGTATTTT,CASSRGGGGRDTQYF
-,TRBV10-3,TRBJ1-6,-,TGTGCCATCAGTGACCACAAGAGGTCGGGGGGAGGCGCACCCCTCCACTTT,CAISDHKRSGGGAPLHF
-,TRBV18,TRBJ1-2,TRBD1,TGTGCCAGCTCTCCTACCTCACAGGGGACTGCTTATGGCTACACCTTC,CASSPTSQGTAYGYTF
-,TRBV7-2,TRBJ2-7,-,TGTGCCAGCAGCTTAGGGACGGGGTCCTACGAGCAGTACTTC,CASSLGTGSYEQYF
once,TRBV11-2,TRBJ1-4,-,TGTGCCAGCAGCCTCTTGTCCGGGGGGCGGGGTGAAAAACTGTTTTTT,CASSLLSGGRGEKLFF
few,TRBV6-5,TRBJ1-5,-,TGTGCCAGCGGGACATTTAATCAGCCCCAGCATTTT,CASGTFNQPQHF
-,TRBV2,TRBJ2-3,-,TGTGCCAGCACTACAGGGTACACAGATACGCAGTATTTT,CASTTGYTDTQYF
-,TRBV6-2/TRBV6-3,TRBJ2-7,TRBD1,TGTGCCAGCAGTTACCTAGGGCAGGGGGTAAGGACCTACGAGCAGTACTTC,CASSYLGQGVRTYEQYF
-,TRBV21-1,TRBJ1-1,-,TGTGCCAGCAGCAAACGGCAACAGACCGACGAGTGGGACACTGAAGCTTTCTTT,CASSKRQQTDEWDTEAFF
-,TRBV9,TRBJ2-7,TRBD1,TGTGCCAGCAGCGGGACAGGATCAAACTACGAGCAGTACTTC,CASSGTGSNYEQYF
-,TRBV19,TRBJ2-7,TRBD2,TGTGCCAGCTCTAGTACCCGTTGGACTAGTTGGGACGAGCAGTACTTC,CASSSTRWTSWDEQYF
-,TRBV7-3,TRBJ1-6,TRBD1,TGTGCCAGCAGCTTAAGAGGGCAGGGGGCAAGCAATTCACCCCTCCACTTT,CASSLRGQGASNSPLHF
-,TRBV3-1/TRBV3-2,TRBJ1-1,TRBD1,TGTGCCAGCAGCAAGGGGACAGACCTCTTTGAAGCTTTCTTT,CASSKGTDLFEAFF
-,TRBV7-9,TRBJ1-1,TRBD1,TGTGCCAGCAGCGCAAGACAGGGGGCCACTGAAGCTTTCTTT,CASSARQGATEAFF
-,TRBV30,TRBJ1-5,-,TGTGCCTGGTCTGGAGAAAGCAATCAGCCCCAGCATTTT,CAWSGESNQPQHF
-,TRBV15,TRBJ1-2,-,TGTGCCACCAGCAGGAGGCCAGACAGGATCTATGGCTACACCTTC,CATSRRPDRIYGYTF
-,TRBV7-2,TRBJ2-1,TRBD2,TGTGCCAGCACCTTACAATCGGGACTAGCGGGGGATCATGAGCAGTTCTTC,CASTLQSGLAGDHEQFF
-,TRBV7-2,TRBJ1-1,TRBD1,TGTGCCAGCAGCTTAGAGGGACAGGGCTACATGAACACTGAAGCTTTCTTT,CASSLEGQGYMNTEAFF
-,TRBV18,TRBJ2-5,TRBD2,TGTGCCAGCTCAATCGGGGTTACTAGCGGTTGGCAAGAGACCCAGTACTTC,CASSIGVTSGWQETQYF
-,TRBV7-9,TRBJ2-1,-,TGTGCCAGCAGCTTCCCCGACAGGGCGGGGTGGGACTACAATGAGCAGTTCTTC,CASSFPDRAGWDYNEQFF
-,TRBV6-5,TRBJ2-1,-,TGTGCCAGCAGTAACAGGGTTAATGAGCAGTTCTTC,CASSNRVNEQFF
-,TRBV7-9,TRBJ2-2,-,TGTGCCAGCAGTTATATGTCAGGGGAGGGCACCGGGGAGCTGTTTTTT,CASSYMSGEGTGELFF
-,TRBV6-5,TRBJ1-6,-,TGTGCCAGCAGCACGACATTGTATAATTCACCCCTCCACTTT,CASSTTLYNSPLHF
-,TRBV11-3,TRBJ2-1,TRBD2,TGTGCCAGCAGCTCGCCCGGGACTAGCGCCGACAATGAGCAGTTCTTC,CASSSPGTSADNEQFF
once,TRBV9,TRBJ1-5,-,TGTGCCAGCAGCCCTACGGGACTTCTCAATCAGCCCCAGCATTTT,CASSPTGLLNQPQHF
-,TRBV28,TRBJ1-2,-,TGTGCCAGCACAATGCGCCAAGGGGGAGTGAGGCCCTCGGGCTACACCTTC,CASTMRQGGVRPSGYTF
-,TRBV4-1,TRBJ2-1,TRBD2,TGCGCCAGCAGCCAAGAGACTAGCGGGAGGGTCCATGAGCAGTTCTTC,CASSQETSGRVHEQFF
-,TRBV9,TRBJ2-5,-,TGTGCCAGCAGCCCCAGGATGTCAGGGGCGGGAGAGACCCAGTACTTC,CASSPRMSGAGETQYF
-,TRBV24-1,TRBJ2-7,TRBD2,TGTGCCACCAGTGATCACGAGGCGACGAGCGGGAGATTTTGCCACGAGCAGTACTTC,CATSDHEATSGRFCHEQYF
-,TRBV7-8,TRBJ2-7,-,TGTGCCAGCAGTCTACAGGGTCCCTACGAGCAGTACTTC,CASSLQGPYEQYF
-,TRBV4-1,TRBJ2-1,-,TGCGCCAGCAGCCAGGGAAGGGCGGGGAATGAGCAGTTCTTC,CASSQGRAGNEQFF
-,TRBV11-3,TRBJ1-2,-,TGTGCCAGCAGCTTAGGGCAGGGGACCGGGCCTGGGGATGGCTACACCTTC,CASSLGQGTGPGDGYTF
-,TRBV24-1,TRBJ2-7,TRBD1,TGTGCCACCGCCCCGAGGACAGGGGGCAACGAGCAGTACTTC,CATAPRTGGNEQYF
-,TRBV5-4,TRBJ1-2,TRBD1,TGTGCCAGCAGCCCCTACAGGGGGCGCGCCGCTGGCTACACCTTC,CASSPYRGRAAGYTF
-,TRBV19,TRBJ1-2,TRBD1,TGTGCCAGTCGAACGGACAGGGTGGCCGGCTACACCTTC,CASRTDRVAGYTF